These 2 T cell receptor beta chains came from one sample sequenced in a study of CD4 T cells in relation to SARS-CoV-2 and coronaviruses. Before the COVID-19 pandemic, during about 2010-2019, CD4+ T cells were taken from unexposed donors. Isolation of CD4+ T cells took place after about 10 days in culture. Clones were sequenced by immunoSEQ multiplex PCR, and TCRdb holds only the in-frame ones, with some missing. The table lists 20,000 to 25,000 clones, over 60% of them singletons. These receptors have no identified antigens. Sequencing used CD4+ T cells from PBMCs, cultured in vitro. The source of these receptors is a human donor in good health.

This clone was picked up a small number of times. The chain recombines TRBV7-9 with TRBJ1-1; perhaps TRBD1 as D (5 bases). CDR3 length equals 13 residues. Trimming removed 5 bases at V and 1 base at J, with 8 bases between. Per the germline V gene, CDR1 is SEHNR and CDR2 is FQNEAQ (reference sequence). The CDR3 protein is CASSPGANTEAFF. CDR3 nucleotides: TGTGCCAGCAGCCCCGGGGCGAACACTGAAGCTTTCTTT.

V usage is TRBV1 and J usage is TRBJ2-7; TRBD2 reflects the table's D call only, with no check against the DNA. TRBV1 is a pseudogene segment. The CDR3 length is 17 residues. The DNA of the CDR3 is TGCACCAGCAGCCAAGATAACAGCGGAAACGGGGTCTACGAGCAGTACTTC. Translation: CTSSQDNSGNGVYEQYF.